This T cell receptor beta chain was recovered during a study of cytomegalovirus exposure and HLA in healthy donors. Study findings and constraints: The study recorded over 150 TCR beta chains that were cytomegalovirus-associated. Reports showed the classifier diagnosing cytomegalovirus status with high specificity and sensitivity. Reportedly, a later analysis found an Asian-associated ancestry cluster had fewer N-insertions than the approximately 670-donor mean. TCR association rates varied by HLA locus in a later analysis, with DRB1 highest and HLA-C lowest.

The germline gives CDR1 LNHDA, CDR2 SQIVND (reference sequence). V was clipped by 4 bases and J by 2 bases; unmatched bases: 7. The CDR3 sequence is 15 residues long. A multiplex PCR was run with 60 Vbeta primers and 13 Jbeta primers. Sequencing was performed with immunoSEQ multiplex PCR; in TCRdb, only in-frame clones are kept and a portion is missing. The sample's table shows some 75,000 clones. Worth noting for this clone: Its matching antigen is unknown.

Sequenced material: PBMCs. J is TRBJ2-5 and V is TRBV19, with TRBD1 matching 7 bases. This sequence was found in a boy aged 10-17 years in good health and CMV-seronegative. The CDR3 DNA reads as TGTGCCAGTAGTAGACAGGGAAAGTGGCAAGAGACCCAGTACTTC. Its translation is CASSRQGKWQETQYF.